These 24 T cell receptor beta chains share one sample of origin, sequenced in a study of blood T cell repertoires in COVID-19. Sequencing was performed with immunoSEQ multiplex PCR; in TCRdb, only in-frame clones are kept and a portion is missing. Of more than 300,000 clones in the sample, around 87% were seen once. Sequenced sample: peripheral blood. The source of these receptors is a young woman with COVID-19, enrolled during active disease.

The chain joins TRBV4-2 to TRBJ1-2; D gene uncertain. Trimming left V 0 bases short and J 0 bases short, with 11 bases between. The CDR3 loop spans 16 amino acids. The germline V gene has CDR1 LGHNA and CDR2 YNFKEQ. The CDR3: CASSQEPGAANYGYTF. The DNA of the CDR3 is TGTGCCAGCAGCCAAGAACCGGGAGCAGCTAACTATGGCTACACCTTC.

The DNA of the CDR3 is TGTGCCAGCAGTCCACAGGGGGCGCAAGGCCAGCCCCAGCATTTT. As protein: CASSPQGAQGQPQHF. J is TRBJ1-5 and V is TRBV28, with TRBD1 identical over 9 bases. This CDR3 spans 15 amino acids. Germline trimming cut 5 bases from V and 7 bases from J; bases unmatched to any gene: 9. Per the germline V gene, CDR1 is MDHEN and CDR2 is SYDVKM.

In its sample, this clone was seen once. The genes are TRBV25-1 and TRBJ2-5, with a weak D call TRBD2 (6 bases). The CDR3 extends over 13 amino acids. Germline lookup yields CDR1 MGHDK and CDR2 SYGVNS. Trimming shortened V by 6 bases and J by 5 bases, and 13 bases separated the two germline ends. CDR3 loop: CASSGSPMETQYF. CDR3 nucleotides: TGTGCCAGCAGCGGGAGTCCCATGGAGACCCAGTACTTC.

CDR3 bases: TGCAGCGTTGAGGGTCGGACAGGAGGGCAGTACTTC. Translating it yields CSVEGRTGGQYF. V usage is TRBV29-1 and J usage is TRBJ2-7, with TRBD1 identical over 7 bases. The length of the CDR3 is 12 residues. Germline values: CDR1 SQVTM, CDR2 ANQGSEA. V trimming: 3 bases; J trimming: 9 bases; junction bases outside the gene matches: 8.

V usage is TRBV4-1 and J usage is TRBJ1-4; 9 nucleotides align to TRBD1. Germline CDR1 MGHRA, CDR2 YSYEKL. J lost 8 bases, V lost 4 bases, and 11 bases had no gene match. This CDR3 has 16 residues. In DNA, the CDR3 is TGCGCCAGCAGCCGGGTGCCGGACAGGGGAGGCGAAAAACTGTTTTTT. It encodes CASSRVPDRGGEKLFF.

The CDR3 here is CAIGLSSGIQETQYF. CDR3 in DNA: TGTGCCATCGGGCTTTCTAGCGGGATTCAAGAGACCCAGTACTTC. This chain connects TRBV10-3 to TRBJ2-5; the match to TRBD2 covers 9 bases. Germline V lookup: CDR1 ENHRY, CDR2 SYGVKD. The CDR3 loop spans 15 amino acids. Losses at the gene ends were 8 bases for V and 2 bases for J; bases not matched to a gene: 9.

The chain links TRBV7-2 to TRBJ2-7; 10 positions match TRBD2. The CDR3 runs to 16 residues. V dropped 5 bases and J dropped 2; count of bases not matched to a gene: 9. CDR1 and CDR2 (germline): SGHTA, FQGNSA. The chain's CDR3 is CASSGRSGRAPYEQYF. DNA of the CDR3: TGTGCCAGCAGCGGAAGAAGCGGGAGGGCCCCCTACGAGCAGTACTTC.

The chain couples TRBV7-9 to TRBJ2-5; tentative D call: TRBD2 (6 bases). Germline values: CDR1 SEHNR, CDR2 FQNEAQ (reference sequence). With 1 base removed from V and 4 bases from J, the gap between germline ends came to 10 bases. There are 14 residues in the CDR3. The CDR3 DNA reads as TGTGCCAGCAGCTTAGGTGTTAGCGGAGAGACCCAGTACTTC. The encoded protein is CASSLGVSGETQYF. Filled out from reference TRBV7-9 and TRBJ2-5, the complete variable domain reads DTGVSQNPRHKITKRGQNVTFRCDPISEHNRLYWYRQTLGQGPEFLTYFQNEAQLEKSRLLSDRFSAERPKGSFSTLEIQRTEQGDSAMYLCASSLGVSGETQYFGPGTRLLVL.

The chain carries TRBV7-9 and TRBJ1-6; D ambiguous. The V gene lost 2 bases and the J gene lost 3 bases, with 5 bases spanning the gap. The length of the CDR3 is 14 residues. Per germline, CDR1 SEHNR and CDR2 FQNEAQ (reference sequence). The CDR3 region is CASSLPVYNSPLHF. In DNA, the CDR3 is TGTGCCAGCAGCTTACCAGTCTATAATTCACCCCTCCACTTT.

This chain joins TRBV5-1 and TRBJ2-1, with TRBD2 matching 9 bases. This CDR3 has 14 amino acids. The J segment lost 6 bases and the V segment lost 4 bases, leaving 5 bases of the junction unmatched. CDR1 is SGHRS, CDR2 YFSETQ, per germline. The CDR3 DNA follows: TGCGCCAGCAGCCTATCGACTAGCGGCAATGAGCAGTTCTTC. Translating it yields CASSLSTSGNEQFF.

The chain couples TRBV18 to TRBJ2-7, with 11 bases matching TRBD2. Germline loops: CDR1 KGHSH, CDR2 LQKENI. This CDR3 has 17 residues. The junction had 11 bases not matched to a gene; V was cut back by 3 bases and J by 4 bases. The DNA for the CDR3 is TGTGCCAGCTCACCGAGAGCGTCTAGCGGGAGGTTTTACGAGCAGTACTTC. Its protein is CASSPRASSGRFYEQYF.

V is TRBV7-3 and J is TRBJ2-3; 7 nucleotides line up with TRBD1. In germline, CDR1 is SGHTA, CDR2 FQGTGA. V was clipped by 5 bases and J by 3 bases; unmatched bases: 8. CDR3 size: 15 residues. The CDR3 reads CASSLTGSRTDTQYF. The CDR3 DNA reads as TGTGCCAGCAGCCTGACAGGGTCACGTACAGATACGCAGTATTTT.

J is TRBJ2-5 and V is TRBV9; 7 nucleotides agree with TRBD2. V lost 1 base to trimming and J lost 4 bases; unmatched junction nucleotides: 10. CDR3 size: 16 residues. Germline CDR1 SGDLS, CDR2 YYNGEE. The CDR3 reads CASSVRGDGSSETQYF. The CDR3, as DNA: TGTGCCAGCAGCGTACGGGGGGACGGGTCGTCAGAGACCCAGTACTTC.

This sequence joins TRBV28 and TRBJ1-2; no firm D call. V lost 6 bases to trimming and J lost 11 bases, with 16 bases between them. The CDR3 runs to 12 residues. Germline V lookup: CDR1 MDHEN, CDR2 SYDVKM. CDR3 region: CASRTDFPGYTF. In nucleotides, the CDR3 is TGTGCCAGCAGGACGGACTTCCCTGGGTACACCTTC.

The chain is built from TRBV5-4 and TRBJ1-6; 9 positions match TRBD1. The CDR3 has 15 residues. V dropped 4 bases and J dropped 6; count of bases not matched to a gene: 5. The germline V gene has CDR1 SGHNT and CDR2 YYREEE (reference sequence). The CDR3 nucleotides read TGTGCCAGCAGCACTCGGACAGGGGTTAATTCACCCCTCCACTTT. This sequence encodes CASSTRTGVNSPLHF.

In this sample, this clone turned up a few times. The V gene is TRBV6-6, the J gene TRBJ2-1, with TRBD2 matching over 13 bases. Unmatched junction bases numbered 9, after V lost 5 bases and J lost 2 bases. The CDR3 length is 18 residues. In germline, CDR1 is MNHNY, CDR2 SVGAGI (reference sequence). CDR3 nucleotide sequence: TGTGCCAGCAGTCAACGGACTAGCGGGAGATACACCTACAATGAGCAGTTCTTC. It yields the protein CASSQRTSGRYTYNEQFF.

This clone was observed a single time. In DNA, the CDR3 is TGTGCCTGGAGTGTACAGGACAGGGGTTTGTTCTTC. Translated, it gives CAWSVQDRGLFF. The chain combines TRBV30 with TRBJ2-1; 9 bases align to TRBD1. This CDR3 comprises 12 residues. The germline V gene has CDR1 GTSNPN and CDR2 SVGIG (reference sequence). J gave up 15 bases and V 0 bases, and 6 bases lay outside the gene matches.

V usage is TRBV5-4 and J usage is TRBJ1-4; no clear D gene. This CDR3 is built from 15 residues. V was pared by 0 bases and J by 11 bases, with 17 bases between. Germline CDR1 and CDR2: SGHNT and YYREEE (reference sequence). The CDR3 reads CASSLAPSPSRKLFF. The DNA of the CDR3 is TGTGCCAGCAGCTTGGCCCCATCCCCCTCCAGGAAACTGTTTTTT.

This chain links TRBV29-1 with TRBJ2-6, with a tentative D call TRBD2 (6 bases). V was pared by 3 bases and J by 4 bases, with 10 bases between. The V gene's germline CDR1 is SQVTM and CDR2 ANQGSEA. This CDR3 has 14 amino acids. The CDR3 loop is CSVEVGGGANVLTF. CDR3 nucleotide sequence: TGCAGCGTTGAGGTGGGGGGAGGGGCCAACGTCCTGACTTTC.

The V call is TRBV19, the J call TRBJ2-5, with TRBD2 matching 7 bases. The V gene's germline CDR1 is LNHDA and CDR2 SQIVND (reference sequence). The CDR3 has 14 amino acids. The CDR3 region has the DNA TGTGCTTGCGGGAGCGGGCGATCTAAAGAGACCCAGTACTTC. It translates to CACGSGRSKETQYF.

The chain carries TRBV3-1 (or the pseudogene TRBV3-2) and TRBJ2-3; 9 nucleotides align to TRBD1. This CDR3 has 13 residues. V was pared by 8 bases and J by 0 bases, with 0 bases of the junction left unmatched. Per germline, CDR1 LGHDT and CDR2 YNNKEL (reference sequence). The CDR3: CASGQGSTDTQYF. In DNA, the CDR3 is TGTGCCAGCGGACAGGGGAGCACAGATACGCAGTATTTT.

The DNA for the CDR3 is TGCAGCTCCCGGGACAGGGACGTTGGTGGCTACACCTTC. Residues: CSSRDRDVGGYTF. V usage is TRBV29-1 and J usage is TRBJ1-2; 9 positions agree with TRBD1. CDR1 and CDR2 (germline): SQVTM, ANQGSEA. Trimming removed 8 bases from V and 7 bases from J; junction bases left unmatched: 11. This CDR3 is built from 13 residues.

The V call is TRBV6-5, the J call TRBJ2-2, with a tentative D call TRBD2 (5 bases). The germline CDR1 and CDR2 sequences are MNHEY and SVGAGI. The CDR3 sequence is 15 residues long. The germline V and J ends were trimmed by 2 bases and 8 bases, with 15 bases remaining between them. The CDR3 DNA is TGTGCCAGCAGTTACGCTCGAGGGAGTAATGGGGAGCTGTTTTTT. It codes for CASSYARGSNGELFF.

The V gene is TRBV6-5, the J gene TRBJ1-2, with 10 bases aligning to TRBD1. The V and J ends lost 6 bases and 5 bases, in that order; junction bases with no gene match: 9. Germline V lookup: CDR1 MNHEY, CDR2 SVGAGI. This CDR3 spans 15 amino acids. CDR3 in DNA: TGTGCCAGCAGACACCGACAGGGGGCTCTTTATGGCTACACCTTC. It yields the protein CASRHRQGALYGYTF.